The entry below describes one TCR beta chain. Antigen unknown. The CDR3 ends on some other residue instead of the conserved phenylalanine or tryptophan, so this is likely a read error. It was by 5'RACE with 10-nucleotide random UMIs that the cDNA was made. TCRdb reprocessed the 5' RACE reads via MiXCR and lists one record per CDR3 protein. Of fewer than 55,000 distinct CDR3 sequences listed, about 6.3% were seen once; the top ten hold 0.55% to 0.65%. Individuals who volunteered at a blood bank located in Maryland, USA, made up the group of healthy controls. The sorted libraries drew on 950,000 to 1,000,000 T cells that were CD4+ or CD8+. The source of the sample is a study of neurological immune-mediated disorders. Study-wide results and limits: The greatest TCR clonal expansion occurred in HTLV-1-associated myelopathy and the least in multiple sclerosis, which fell below healthy controls.

V lost 3 bases, J lost 7 bases, and 13 bases lay in between. Germline V gives CDR1 SGHRS, CDR2 YFSETQ. This CDR3 spans 13 amino acids. The chain has TRBV5-1 and TRBJ1-2, with D perhaps TRBD1 (6 bases). Sequencing was performed on CD4+ T cells from blood. The TCR was taken from a woman aged 40 to 50 in good health. The CDR3 sequence: CASSWDRGRGYTI. The CDR3 bases are TGCGCCAGCAGCTGGGACCGGGGGCGTGGCTACACCATC.